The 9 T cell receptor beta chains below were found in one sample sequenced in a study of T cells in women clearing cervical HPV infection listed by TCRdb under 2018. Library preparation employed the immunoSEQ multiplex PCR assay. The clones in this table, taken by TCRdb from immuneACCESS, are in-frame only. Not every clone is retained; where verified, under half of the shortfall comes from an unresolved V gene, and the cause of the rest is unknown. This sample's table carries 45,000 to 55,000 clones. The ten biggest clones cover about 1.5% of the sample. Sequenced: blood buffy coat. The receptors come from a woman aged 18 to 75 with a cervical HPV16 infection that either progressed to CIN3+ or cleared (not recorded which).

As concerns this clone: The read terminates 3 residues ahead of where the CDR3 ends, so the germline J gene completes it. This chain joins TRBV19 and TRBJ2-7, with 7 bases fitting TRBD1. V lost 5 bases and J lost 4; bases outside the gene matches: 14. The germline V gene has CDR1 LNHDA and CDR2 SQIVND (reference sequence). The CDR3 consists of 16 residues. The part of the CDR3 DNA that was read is TGTGCCAGTAGTCGACAGGGAAGTAGAGGCTATTACGAG. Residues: CASSRQGSRGYYE. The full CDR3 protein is CASSRQGSRGYYEQYF.

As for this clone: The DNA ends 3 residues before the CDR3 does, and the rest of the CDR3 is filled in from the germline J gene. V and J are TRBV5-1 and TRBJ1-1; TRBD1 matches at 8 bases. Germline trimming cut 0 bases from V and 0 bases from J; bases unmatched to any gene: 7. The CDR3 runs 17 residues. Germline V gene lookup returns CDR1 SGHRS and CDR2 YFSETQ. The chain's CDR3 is CASSLGTGIMLNTEAFF. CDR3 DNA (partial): TGCGCCAGCAGCTTGGGGACAGGGATCATGTTGAACACTGAA.

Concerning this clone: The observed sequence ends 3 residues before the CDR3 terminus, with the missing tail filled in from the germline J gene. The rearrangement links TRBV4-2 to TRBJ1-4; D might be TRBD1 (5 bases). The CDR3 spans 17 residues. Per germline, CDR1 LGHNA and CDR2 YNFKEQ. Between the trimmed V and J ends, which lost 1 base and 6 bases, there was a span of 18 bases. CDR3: CASSQGRRTGVYEKLFF. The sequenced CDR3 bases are TGTGCCAGCAGCCAAGGTAGGAGAACAGGCGTCTATGAAAAA.

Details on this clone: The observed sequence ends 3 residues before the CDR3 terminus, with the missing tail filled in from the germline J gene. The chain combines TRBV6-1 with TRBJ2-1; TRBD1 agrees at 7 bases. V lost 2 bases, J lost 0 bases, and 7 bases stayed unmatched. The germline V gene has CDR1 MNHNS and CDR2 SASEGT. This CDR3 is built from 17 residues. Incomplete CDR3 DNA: TGTGCCAGCAGTGAATTCCAGGGGGTAAGCTCCTACAATGAG. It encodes CASSEFQGVSSYNE. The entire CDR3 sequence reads CASSEFQGVSSYNEQFF.

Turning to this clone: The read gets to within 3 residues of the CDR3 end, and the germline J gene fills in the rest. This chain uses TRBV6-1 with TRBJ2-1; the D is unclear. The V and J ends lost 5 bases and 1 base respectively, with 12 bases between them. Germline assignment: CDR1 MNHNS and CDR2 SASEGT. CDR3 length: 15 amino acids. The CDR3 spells CASSKDGLSYNEQFF. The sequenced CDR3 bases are TGTGCCAGCAGTAAAGACGGTCTTTCCTACAATGAG.

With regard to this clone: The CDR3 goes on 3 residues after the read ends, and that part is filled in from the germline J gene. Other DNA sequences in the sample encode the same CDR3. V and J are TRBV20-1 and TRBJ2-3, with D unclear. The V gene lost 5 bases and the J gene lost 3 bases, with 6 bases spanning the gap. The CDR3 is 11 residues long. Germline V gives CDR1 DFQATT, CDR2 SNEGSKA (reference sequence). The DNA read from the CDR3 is TGCAGTGCTCTATTGACAGATACG. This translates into CSALLTDT. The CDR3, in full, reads CSALLTDTQYF.

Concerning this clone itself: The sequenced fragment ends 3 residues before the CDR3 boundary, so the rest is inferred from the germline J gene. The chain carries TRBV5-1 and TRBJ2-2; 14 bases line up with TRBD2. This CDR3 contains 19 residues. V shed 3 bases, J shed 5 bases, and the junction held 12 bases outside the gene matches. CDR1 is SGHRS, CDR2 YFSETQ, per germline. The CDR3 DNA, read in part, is TGCGCCAGCAGCTCGACACAGACTAGCGGGAGGGCCGGGACCGGGGAG. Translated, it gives CASSSTQTSGRAGTGE. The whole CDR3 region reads CASSSTQTSGRAGTGELFF.

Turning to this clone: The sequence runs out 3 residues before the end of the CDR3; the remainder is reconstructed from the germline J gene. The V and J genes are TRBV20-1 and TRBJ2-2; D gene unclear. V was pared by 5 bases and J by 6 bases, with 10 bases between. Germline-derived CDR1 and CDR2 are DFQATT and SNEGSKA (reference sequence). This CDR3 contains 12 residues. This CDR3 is CSAETRPGELFF. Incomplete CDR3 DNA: TGCAGTGCTGAGACCAGGCCCGGGGAG.

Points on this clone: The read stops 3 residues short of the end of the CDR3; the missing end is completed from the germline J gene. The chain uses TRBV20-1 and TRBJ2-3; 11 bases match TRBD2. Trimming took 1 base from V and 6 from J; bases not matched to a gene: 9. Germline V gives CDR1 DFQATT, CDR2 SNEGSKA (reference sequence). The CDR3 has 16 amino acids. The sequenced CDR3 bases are TGCAGTGCTAGAGTAATTAGCGGGGGGGCCAGGGATACG. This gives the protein CSARVISGGARDT. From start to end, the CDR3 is CSARVISGGARDTQYF.